These 18 T cell receptor beta chains came from one sample sequenced in a study of blood T cell repertoires in COVID-19. Data came from immunoSEQ multiplex PCR; TCRdb stores just in-frame clones and leaves some out. The table has over 200,000 clones, 89% seen once. Sequenced: peripheral blood. Every receptor here comes from a woman between 35 and 50 years old with acute or convalescent COVID-19.

This clone was recorded only once. The J gene is TRBJ2-3, the V gene TRBV11-2; unclear D gene. This CDR3 contains 12 residues. The germline V and J ends were trimmed by 5 bases and 0 bases, with 3 bases remaining between them. The germline gives CDR1 SGHAT, CDR2 FQNNGV. The CDR3 loop reads CASSPSTDTQYF. The DNA for the CDR3 is TGTGCCAGCAGCCCGAGCACAGATACGCAGTATTTT. Drawing the rest from reference TRBV11-2 and TRBJ2-3, the complete variable domain is EAGVAQSPRYKIIEKRQSVAFWCNPISGHATLYWYQQILGQGPKLLIQFQNNGVVDDSQLPKDRFSAERLKGVDSTLKIQPAKLEDSAVYLCASSPSTDTQYFGPGTRLTVL.

The chain is built from TRBV6-4 and TRBJ2-1, with D possibly being TRBD2 (7 bases). The CDR3 covers 16 residues. CDR1 and CDR2 from the germline V gene are MRHNA and SNTAGT. Trimming removed 2 bases at V and 4 bases at J, with 15 bases between. The CDR3 region has the DNA TGTGCCAGCAGTGACACCGCAGGGGAGGGGTACAATGAGCAGTTCTTC. Protein: CASSDTAGEGYNEQFF.

The chain links TRBV6-6 to TRBJ1-3; unclear D gene. The CDR3 has 16 amino acids. Germline assignment: CDR1 MNHNY and CDR2 SVGAGI (reference sequence). V was shortened by 6 bases and J by 2 bases, with 17 bases between the two germline ends. In DNA, the CDR3 is TGTGCCAGCAGCCTTCTGAGACCCGGGGCTGGAAACACCATATATTTT. Protein sequence: CASSLLRPGAGNTIYF.

The rearrangement uses TRBV5-1 and TRBJ2-1; 10 nucleotides line up with TRBD1. Germline CDR1 and CDR2: SGHRS and YFSETQ. This CDR3 is built from 15 residues. The V segment lost 3 bases and the J segment 9 bases; nucleotides outside the gene matches: 9. CDR3 DNA: TGCGCCAGCAGCTCCCTCCGGACAGGGGGTATTGAGCAGTTCTTC. It translates to CASSSLRTGGIEQFF. Variable domain in full (rest from reference TRBV5-1 and TRBJ2-1): KAGVTQTPRYLIKTRGQQVTLSCSPISGHRSVSWYQQTPGQGLQFLFEYFSETQRNKGNFPGRFSGRQFSNSRSEMNVSTLELGDSALYLCASSSLRTGGIEQFFGPGTRLTVL.

The chain is built from TRBV7-3 and TRBJ1-1; TRBD1 matches 7 bases. V gave up 5 bases and J gave up 2 bases; unmatched junction bases: 2. Germline CDR1 is SGHTA and CDR2 is FQGTGA. The CDR3 totals 13 residues. The CDR3 DNA is TGTGCCAGCAGCGACAGGGCAAACACTGAAGCTTTCTTT. This encodes CASSDRANTEAFF.

The chain couples TRBV18 to TRBJ1-1, with 10 bases identical to TRBD1. The V and J ends lost 6 bases and 4 bases, in that order; junction bases with no gene match: 8. CDR3 length: 15 residues. Germline CDR1 and CDR2: KGHSH and LQKENI. The CDR3 is CASSSETGGRTEAFF. The CDR3 DNA is TGTGCCAGCTCTTCAGAGACAGGGGGCCGCACTGAAGCTTTCTTT.

The chain combines TRBV2 with TRBJ1-2; 9 bases match TRBD1. Germline V gives CDR1 SNHLY, CDR2 FYNNEI. Losses at the gene ends were 4 bases for V and 6 bases for J; bases not matched to a gene: 12. CDR3 length equals 16 residues. CDR3 residues: CASSALTGGAENGYTF. CDR3 DNA: TGTGCCAGCAGTGCCCTCACAGGGGGCGCCGAGAATGGCTACACCTTC.

The V gene is TRBV1, the J gene TRBJ1-1; TRBD1, as called in the table, went unchecked against the DNA. TRBV1 is annotated as a pseudogene. CDR3 length equals 16 residues. Here the CDR3 reads CTSSQDRVTDNTEAFF. CDR3 bases: TGCACCAGCAGCCAAGATAGGGTGACAGACAACACTGAAGCTTTCTTT.

The chain combines TRBV24-1 with TRBJ2-1, with D perhaps TRBD2 (5 bases). CDR1 is KGHDR and CDR2 is SFDVKD in the germline V gene. The CDR3 length is 12 residues. The V gene lost 1 base and the J gene lost 12 bases, with 9 bases spanning the gap. CDR3 coding DNA: TGTGCCACCAGTGATTTCCCCGGAGGGCAGTTCTTC. As protein: CATSDFPGGQFF.

This chain uses TRBV28 with TRBJ2-2, with 7 bases aligning to TRBD2. Per the germline V gene, CDR1 is MDHEN and CDR2 is SYDVKM. Trimming at V came to 4 bases and at J to 5 bases, leaving 7 bases not matched to a gene. The CDR3 has 15 residues. The CDR3 nucleotides are TGTGCCAGCAGTTATAGGGGAGGGAAGACCGGGGAGCTGTTTTTT. Encoded protein: CASSYRGGKTGELFF.

V usage is TRBV5-1 and J usage is TRBJ1-2; 8 nucleotides agree with TRBD1. This CDR3 spans 15 amino acids. Germline CDR1 is SGHRS and CDR2 is YFSETQ. V lost 1 base to trimming and J lost 4 bases; unmatched junction nucleotides: 6. The CDR3 DNA is TGCGCCAGCAGCTTGCAGGGGGCTGAGGGCTATGGCTACACCTTC. Translating gives CASSLQGAEGYGYTF.

CDR3: CATSDNTNTEAFF. The CDR3 coding sequence is TGTGCCACCAGTGATAACACGAACACTGAAGCTTTCTTT. This rearrangement joins TRBV24-1 to TRBJ1-1, with no clear D. The germline V gene has CDR1 KGHDR and CDR2 SFDVKD. CDR3 length equals 13 residues. The V end lost 3 bases, the J end lost 1 base, and 5 bases lay between the germline ends.

The chain links TRBV18 to TRBJ2-6; TRBD1 is a possible D gene (5 bases). This CDR3 is 18 amino acids long. The germline gives CDR1 KGHSH, CDR2 LQKENI. The germline V and J ends were trimmed by 3 bases and 0 bases, with 15 bases remaining between them. The CDR3 nucleotides are TGTGCCAGCTCACCCCAGACAGTCTCCTCCTCTGGGGCCAACGTCCTGACTTTC. Protein: CASSPQTVSSSGANVLTF.

The rearrangement joins TRBV4-1 to TRBJ1-2; 9 positions agree with TRBD1. Germline CDR1 and CDR2: MGHRA and YSYEKL. The CDR3 contains 20 residues. The V segment lost 0 bases and the J segment 6 bases; nucleotides outside the gene matches: 20. The CDR3 nucleotides read TGCGCCAGCAGCCAAGATGGTTCCATAGTCCCGGGACAGGGAATGGATGGCTACACCTTC. Protein product: CASSQDGSIVPGQGMDGYTF.

The rearrangement joins TRBV19 to TRBJ2-3; possible D gene TRBD2, 5 bases. The CDR3 has 14 amino acids. Germline CDR1 and CDR2: LNHDA and SQIVND (reference sequence). V shed 6 bases and J shed 5 bases, with 15 bases lying between them. The CDR3 bases are TGTGCCAGTAGATGGACTTCCGGGGAAGATACGCAGTATTTT. Protein product: CASRWTSGEDTQYF.

DNA for the CDR3: TGTGCCAGCAGCAGGAGCTCCTATAATTCACCCCTCCACTTT. This gives the protein CASSRSSYNSPLHF. This rearrangement joins TRBV7-9 to TRBJ1-6, with unresolved D. Germline V gene data show CDR1 as SEHNR and CDR2 as FQNEAQ (reference sequence). V shed 5 bases and J shed 0 bases, with 5 bases lying between them. The CDR3 is 14 amino acids. The whole variable domain, remainder taken from reference TRBV7-9 and TRBJ1-6, is DTGVSQNPRHKITKRGQNVTFRCDPISEHNRLYWYRQTLGQGPEFLTYFQNEAQLEKSRLLSDRFSAERPKGSFSTLEIQRTEQGDSAMYLCASSRSSYNSPLHFGNGTRLTVT.

J is TRBJ1-2 and V is TRBV2; D is undetermined. Germline CDR1 reads SNHLY; CDR2 reads FYNNEI. V lost 8 bases to trimming and J lost 1 base, with 11 bases between them. CDR3 length equals 13 residues. CDR3 DNA sequence: TGTGCCAGCCTCCGGGTACTTAACTATGGCTACACCTTC. It translates to CASLRVLNYGYTF. Combining the CDR3 with reference TRBV2 and TRBJ1-2 gives the whole variable domain EPEVTQTPSHQVTQMGQEVILRCVPISNHLYFYWYRQILGQKVEFLVSFYNNEISEKSEIFDDQFSVERPDGSNFTLKIRSTKLEDSAMYFCASLRVLNYGYTFGSGTRLTVV.

V usage is TRBV6-5 and J usage is TRBJ1-1, with 7 bases identical to TRBD1. The CDR3 runs 14 residues. The V segment lost 8 bases and the J segment 0 bases; nucleotides outside the gene matches: 6. Germline values: CDR1 MNHEY, CDR2 SVGAGI. This chain's CDR3 is CASPGQDLNTEAFF. The CDR3 DNA sequence: TGTGCCAGCCCCGGACAGGACCTGAACACTGAAGCTTTCTTT.